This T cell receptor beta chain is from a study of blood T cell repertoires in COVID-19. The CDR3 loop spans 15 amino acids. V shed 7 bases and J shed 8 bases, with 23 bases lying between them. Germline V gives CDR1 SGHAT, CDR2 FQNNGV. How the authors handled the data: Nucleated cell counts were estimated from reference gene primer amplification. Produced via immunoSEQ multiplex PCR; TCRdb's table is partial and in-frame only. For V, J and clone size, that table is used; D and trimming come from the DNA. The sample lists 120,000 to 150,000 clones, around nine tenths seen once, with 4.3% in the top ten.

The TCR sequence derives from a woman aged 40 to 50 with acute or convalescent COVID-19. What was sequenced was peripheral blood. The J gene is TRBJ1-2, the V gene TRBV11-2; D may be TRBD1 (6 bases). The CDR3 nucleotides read TGTGCCAGCACCCAGGGGACGGCAACCATAGGGGGCTACACCTTC. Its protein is CASTQGTATIGGYTF.